One T cell receptor (beta chain) is described in this entry. Its cognate antigen is unknown. The source of the sample is a study of cytomegalovirus exposure and HLA in healthy donors. Sequenced by immunoSEQ multiplex PCR; TCRdb stores in-frame clones only, minus some. Found here are roughly 95,000 clones, 85% of them singletons; the top ten hold about 20%. The germline V gene encodes CDR1 SGHRS and CDR2 YFSETQ. V trimming: 5 bases; J trimming: 5 bases; junction bases outside the gene matches: 7. This CDR3 contains 14 residues. Study observations and caveats: In the 120 validation repertoires, a later analysis found that first-cohort TCR clusters tended to co-occur. The classifier was said to identify cytomegalovirus status with high specificity and sensitivity. Despite most TCR sequences being rare, some public TCRs occurred in many donors.

This clonotype was sampled from a man aged 18 to 35 in good health and CMV-seropositive. This rearrangement joins TRBV5-1 to TRBJ2-3; 8 positions match TRBD1. The sequencing input was PBMCs. The CDR3 loop reads CASSQDRDLDTQYF. The CDR3 nucleotides read TGCGCCAGCAGTCAGGACAGGGACTTAGATACGCAGTATTTT.